The present TCR beta chain was sequenced within a study of beta chain features in type 1 diabetes (dated by TCRdb to the late 2010s). In terms of the full investigation: No differences in mean age, gender distribution, total cell number or subset yield were found between patients and healthy donors. A total of 85 million to 110 million sorted cells were examined across all samples, and RNA yield correlated strongly with the number of cells per subset. In the study, TCRB repertoires of sorted circulating CD4+ T cell subsets from recently diagnosed type 1 diabetes patients were compared with those of matched healthy donors. Regulatory and stem cell-like memory subsets were isolated from only 8 patients and about eight healthy donors, whereas naive and central memory subsets came from all 30 or so donors. Broader findings and caveats from the paper: Fewer insertions and more nucleotide deletions at VDJ recombination sites were observed in patients with type 1 diabetes, implying thymic rearrangement abnormalities. Naive, central memory and regulatory TCRB repertoires appeared to be more alike among patients than among healthy donors. Because cDNA was sequenced instead of genomic DNA, activated cells with high expression could be over-represented, although the groups did not differ in activation or CD3 levels. Type 1 diabetes patients showed a moderate but significant shortening of TCRB CDR3 length in all four CD4+ subsets. Shorter templates might have been favored by PCR, but patient and control samples were amplified and corrected together, so both groups would have been affected equally by any skew. Because small numbers of individuals were included in the HLA sub-analyses, any influence of HLA type on TCRB rearrangement was left unresolved.

Each donor gave one peripheral blood draw, about 100 mL on average, collected into heparinised tubes. A BD FACSAria II and a panel including CD45RO, CCR7, CD25, CD127, CD95 and CD27 were used to sort naive, central memory, regulatory and stem cell-like memory CD4+ T cells. A purity above 98% was achieved for all sorted populations. PBMCs were isolated right away by Lymphoprep density gradient centrifugation and were stained directly, without culture. So that batch effects would be minimized, each experiment stained and sorted samples in pairs, pairing one healthy donor with one patient. All of the isolated RNA was reverse transcribed with the High Capacity cDNA Reverse Transcription Kit, so expressed TCRB transcripts were sequenced. Deep immunoSEQ sequencing was applied to naive, central memory and regulatory T cell samples, giving an average of about 3.57 million total reads per sample. Sorted cells were lysed in RLT buffer and RNA was extracted with DNase-treated RNeasy Micro or Mini kits, depending on cell number. To prevent cross-contamination, every cell subset was processed on its own, while patient and healthy donor samples were processed together. The immunoSEQ multiplex PCR was used to amplify TCRB sequences from cDNA, generating 87-bp fragments that spanned the CDR3 region. Sequencing of the amplicons was done on the Illumina HiSeq platform. In the authors' own workflow: Synthetic template baselines were used to correct PCR bias computationally, reads within Hamming distance 2 were collapsed together, and singletons that could not be merged were discarded. Reads were aligned against IMGT to assign V, D and J genes, CDR3 length and insertions or deletions at six rearrangement sites. Within each subset, clonotype counts were normalized to sorted cell number, after which true diversity and Gini coefficients were computed with the tcR R package. Repertoire sharing was quantified using the overlap coefficient calculated on TCRB nucleotide sequences. Imported from immuneACCESS, the table was reduced by TCRdb to in-frame sequences with V and J called. These copies leave out some clones; in studies compared against another copy, an unresolved V gene accounts for under half, and the cause of the remainder is not known. V and J calls and clone size are given by that table; D and trimming were obtained from the DNA. The sample yields approximately 170,000 clones; 9% to 10% were counted once. Together, the top ten hold over 2% of the sample.

This clone was seen ten or more times. Its antigen is not yet known. Qualities for individual bases were not recorded, and no much larger clone is one base off. Trimming leaves V shorter by 4 bases and J shorter by 5 bases, with the junction holding 11 bases beyond the gene matches. CDR1 SGHRS and CDR2 YFSETQ are derived from the germline V gene. The CDR3 covers 15 residues, taking in both the cysteine and the phenylalanine. The entry retains the CDR3 DNA only, 45 bases that are in frame from base 1. The TCR sequence derives from a woman under 30 in good health. This chain joins TRBV5-1 to TRBJ1-1, with 7 middle bases fitting TRBD1. Input material: central memory CD4+ T cells from blood. The CDR3 reads CASSPATGDRTEAFF. The DNA sequence is given as TGCGCCAGCAGCCCCGCTACAGGGGATAGAACTGAAGCTTTCTTT.